This TCR beta chain was sequenced in a study of T cells in Graves' hyperthyroidism and ophthalmopathy. This clonotype was seen a handful of times. TCR beta CDR3 regions were amplified from RNA. RT-PCR in the first round (using the HTBI primer set) targeted the TCR CDR3. TCRdb reprocessed the multiplex PCR reads via MiXCR and lists one record per CDR3 protein. Altogether 400,000 or so distinct CDR3 sequences are present, around 15% being singletons, with the ten largest covering approximately 27%. V dropped 10 bases and J dropped 0; count of bases not matched to a gene: 7. Germline CDR1 and CDR2: WSHSY and SAAADI. The CDR3 extends over 14 amino acids.

The chain has TRBV10-2 and TRBJ1-1, with TRBD1 identical over 8 bases. The TCR sequence derives from a man aged 50 to 60 with Graves' ophthalmopathy. Sequenced input: blood. The CDR3 sequence is CAIGNRGVNTEAFF. The CDR3 DNA reads TGCGCCATTGGAAACAGGGGGGTGAACACTGAAGCTTTCTTT.